The 20 T cell receptor beta chains presented below share a single source sample, sequenced in a study of blood T cell repertoires in COVID-19 (dated by TCRdb to about 2020). Libraries were built with the immunoSEQ multiplex PCR assay. As stored in TCRdb, this immuneACCESS dataset retains in-frame rearrangements with V and J assigned. A fraction of the clones does not appear; measured against another copy, unresolved V genes explain less than half of the discrepancy, and the remainder lacks a known reason. The sample table holds 200,000 or so clones, of which 70% to 90% were seen once. The ten largest account for around 9.9% of the sample. Sequencing was done on a sample of peripheral blood. The receptors here all came from a human donor with active or convalescent COVID-19. The donor label of this sample is uncertain.

The chain employs TRBV5-5 and TRBJ2-7, with D tentatively TRBD2 (5 bases). The V end was cut by 4 bases, the J end by 7 bases, with 21 bases between. The CDR3 extends over 15 amino acids. Germline loops: CDR1 SGHKS, CDR2 YYEKEE (reference sequence). CDR3 nucleotide sequence: TGTGCCAGCAGCCTGGAAGGCCGAGGGCATGGGGAGCAGTACTTC. Protein: CASSLEGRGHGEQYF.

This chain links TRBV27 with TRBJ1-2, with 12 bases identical to TRBD1. J gave up 7 bases and V 6 bases, and 9 bases lay outside the gene matches. Germline V gene data show CDR1 as MNHEY and CDR2 as SMNVEV (reference sequence). There are 15 residues in the CDR3. The CDR3: CASRHSGTGGSGYTF. The CDR3, as DNA: TGTGCCAGCAGGCACTCCGGGACAGGGGGCTCTGGCTACACCTTC.

The chain recombines TRBV2 with TRBJ2-1; D gene uncertain. Looked up from germline, CDR1 is SNHLY and CDR2 is FYNNEI. CDR3 length: 13 amino acids. V was cut by 7 bases and J by 2 bases, with 9 bases left in between. The CDR3: CASNRDTYNEQFF. In nucleotides, the CDR3 is TGTGCCAGCAATAGAGACACCTACAATGAGCAGTTCTTC.

This chain's CDR3 is CASSQRGQGTSYTF. For the CDR3, the DNA is TGTGCCAGCAGCCAAAGGGGACAGGGGACTAGCTACACCTTC. This chain joins TRBV7-3 and TRBJ1-2; TRBD1 matches 10 bases. This CDR3 region has 14 residues. Germline assignment: CDR1 SGHTA and CDR2 FQGTGA. Trimming at V came to 5 bases and at J to 9 bases, leaving 9 bases not matched to a gene.

This chain links TRBV29-1 with TRBJ1-1; 8 positions match TRBD1. The CDR3 contains 14 residues. With V trimmed by 4 bases and J by 1 base, 5 bases remained unmatched. Per the germline V gene, CDR1 is SQVTM and CDR2 is ANQGSEA. For the CDR3, the DNA is TGCAGCGTTGGCCGGACAGGGCCGAACACTGAAGCTTTCTTT. This sequence encodes CSVGRTGPNTEAFF.

The J gene is TRBJ2-7, the V gene TRBV4-1; TRBD1 matches at 11 bases. Germline V CDR1 and CDR2: MGHRA, YSYEKL. This CDR3 has 15 residues. V gave up 4 bases and J gave up 3 bases; unmatched junction bases: 5. Here the CDR3 DNA reads TGCGCCAGCAGCCTCCCGGGACAGGGGGACTACGAGCAGTACTTC. Protein product: CASSLPGQGDYEQYF.

The genes are TRBV6-2 or TRBV6-3 and TRBJ2-7, with 7 bases matching TRBD1. CDR3 length equals 14 residues. V lost 2 bases, J lost 5 bases, and 6 bases stayed unmatched. Germline V gives CDR1 MNHEY, CDR2 SVGEGT. CDR3 sequence reads: CASSYPTGSHEQYF. CDR3 DNA: TGTGCCAGCAGTTACCCGACAGGGTCCCACGAGCAGTACTTC.

V and J are TRBV11-2 and TRBJ1-1; a possible D gene is TRBD1 (5 bases). With 1 base removed from V and 4 bases from J, the gap between germline ends came to 13 bases. This CDR3 contains 15 residues. The germline gives CDR1 SGHAT, CDR2 FQNNGV. DNA for the CDR3: TGTGCCAGCAGCTTAGTGGGGCAGGGAGGCACTGAAGCTTTCTTT. This encodes CASSLVGQGGTEAFF. Supplemented by reference TRBV11-2 and TRBJ1-1, the full variable domain reads EAGVAQSPRYKIIEKRQSVAFWCNPISGHATLYWYQQILGQGPKLLIQFQNNGVVDDSQLPKDRFSAERLKGVDSTLKIQPAKLEDSAVYLCASSLVGQGGTEAFFGQGTRLTVV.

V gene TRBV5-1 combines with J gene TRBJ2-3; D unclear. Germline CDR1 is SGHRS and CDR2 is YFSETQ. Trimming shortened V by 0 bases and J by 2 bases, and 10 bases separated the two germline ends. This CDR3 contains 15 residues. CDR3 bases: TGCGCCAGCAGCTTGGGCGGAGCCACCACAGATACGCAGTATTTT. Its translation: CASSLGGATTDTQYF.

The chain uses TRBV1 and TRBJ2-7; whether TRBD2, the table's D call, matches the DNA was not checked. TRBV1 represents a pseudogene. This CDR3 comprises 18 residues. DNA of the CDR3: TGCACCAGCCGTCTCCCGGGACTAGCGGGAGGGCTCTCCTACGAGCAGTACTTC. Residues: CTSRLPGLAGGLSYEQYF.

The V call is TRBV2, the J call TRBJ2-7, with 8 bases aligning to TRBD1. Trimming took 7 bases from V and 0 from J; bases not matched to a gene: 5. The CDR3 contains 14 residues. Germline CDR1 and CDR2: SNHLY and FYNNEI. CDR3 loop: CASTRDRYSYEQYF. CDR3 nucleotides: TGTGCCAGCACAAGGGACAGGTACTCCTACGAGCAGTACTTC.

The genes are TRBV9 and TRBJ1-2; weak D call: TRBD1 (5 bases). V was trimmed by 7 bases and J by 7 bases, leaving 8 bases between them. The germline CDR1 and CDR2 sequences are SGDLS and YYNGEE. CDR3 length equals 10 residues. CDR3 nucleotides: TGTGCCAGCGGTCAGGGTGGCTACACCTTC. Residues: CASGQGGYTF.

The rearrangement joins TRBV13 to TRBJ2-7; weak D call: TRBD2 (6 bases). CDR1 PRHDT and CDR2 FYEKMQ come from the germline V gene (reference sequence). V lost 5 bases and J 3 bases, leaving 14 bases between the germline ends. The CDR3 loop spans 14 amino acids. The DNA of the CDR3 is TGTGCCAGCAGCCCCCGACTAGTTAACTACGAGCAGTACTTC. The encoded protein is CASSPRLVNYEQYF.

CDR3 DNA: TGCAGCGTTGGGACTCGACGGAATAGCTATGGCTACACCTTC. This translates into CSVGTRRNSYGYTF. The chain couples TRBV29-1 to TRBJ1-2; D is unclear. This CDR3 has 14 residues. V shed 4 bases and J shed 4 bases, with 16 bases lying between them. Germline-derived CDR1 and CDR2 are SQVTM and ANQGSEA.

The chain couples TRBV28 to TRBJ1-4, with 12 bases that match TRBD1. The CDR3 totals 15 residues. The trim removed 2 bases at V and 7 bases at J, leaving 2 bases unmatched. The germline gives CDR1 MDHEN, CDR2 SYDVKM. As DNA, the CDR3 is TGTGCCAGCAGTTTAGGGGACAGGGGGCTTGAAAAACTGTTTTTT. Translated, it gives CASSLGDRGLEKLFF.

About this clone itself: The junction departs from the called germline gene at one end, perhaps through a read error. This chain uses TRBV28 with TRBJ2-7; TRBD1 might be the D (6 bases). This CDR3 is built from 13 residues. Germline lookup yields CDR1 MDHEN and CDR2 SYDVKM. In DNA form, the CDR3 reads TGTGCGAGCACGACAGGAGCCTCCTACGAGCAGTACTTC. This translates into CASTTGASYEQYF.

The chain combines TRBV7-2 with TRBJ2-3; weak D call: TRBD2 (5 bases). V was shortened by 5 bases and J by 8 bases, with 20 bases between the two germline ends. Germline V gene lookup returns CDR1 SGHTA and CDR2 FQGNSA. The CDR3 covers 15 residues. CDR3 bases: TGTGCCAGCAGCACAAGAGCCCCCCTACGGGGTACGCAGTATTTT. This gives the protein CASSTRAPLRGTQYF.

The chain joins TRBV5-1 to TRBJ2-7, with 7 bases fitting TRBD1. This CDR3 comprises 14 residues. CDR1 is SGHRS and CDR2 is YFSETQ in the germline V gene. V dropped 5 bases and J dropped 3; count of bases not matched to a gene: 8. The chain's CDR3 is CASRPGTEYYEQYF. The CDR3, as DNA: TGCGCCAGCAGGCCCGGGACAGAATACTACGAGCAGTACTTC. Drawing the rest from reference TRBV5-1 and TRBJ2-7, the complete variable domain is KAGVTQTPRYLIKTRGQQVTLSCSPISGHRSVSWYQQTPGQGLQFLFEYFSETQRNKGNFPGRFSGRQFSNSRSEMNVSTLELGDSALYLCASRPGTEYYEQYFGPGTRLTVT.

The chain links TRBV10-3 to TRBJ1-3; possible D gene TRBD1, 5 bases. Germline loops: CDR1 ENHRY, CDR2 SYGVKD. V shed 7 bases and J shed 6 bases, with 16 bases lying between them. The CDR3 is made up of 14 amino acids. The DNA for the CDR3 is TGTGCCATCAAGGGTCAGGGTTCGGCAAACACCATATATTTT. It yields the protein CAIKGQGSANTIYF.

This clone was picked up a small number of times. The chain has TRBV28 and TRBJ1-1, with 10 bases aligning to TRBD1. This CDR3 has 13 amino acids. Germline CDR1 reads MDHEN; CDR2 reads SYDVKM. Trimming took 5 bases from V and 10 from J; bases not matched to a gene: 7. This CDR3 is CASSQGQGRVAFF. The CDR3 bases are TGTGCCAGCAGTCAGGGACAGGGGAGGGTAGCTTTCTTT.